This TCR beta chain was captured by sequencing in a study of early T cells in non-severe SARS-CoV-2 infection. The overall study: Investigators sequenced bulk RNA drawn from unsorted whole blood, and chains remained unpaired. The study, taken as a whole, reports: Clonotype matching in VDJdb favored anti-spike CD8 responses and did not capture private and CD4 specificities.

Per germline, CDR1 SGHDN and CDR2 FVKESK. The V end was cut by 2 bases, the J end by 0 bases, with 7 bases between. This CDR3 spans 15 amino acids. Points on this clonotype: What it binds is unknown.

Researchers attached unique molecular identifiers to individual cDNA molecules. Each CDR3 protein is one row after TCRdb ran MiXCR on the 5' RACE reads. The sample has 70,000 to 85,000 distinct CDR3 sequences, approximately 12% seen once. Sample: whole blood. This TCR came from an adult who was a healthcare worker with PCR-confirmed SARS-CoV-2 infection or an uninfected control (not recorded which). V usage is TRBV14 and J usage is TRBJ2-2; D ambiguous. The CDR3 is CASSQSHTNTGELFF. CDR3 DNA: TGTGCCAGCAGCCAATCTCATACGAACACCGGGGAGCTGTTTTTT.